One and the same sample provided the 32 T cell receptor beta chains below, sequenced in a study of PD-L1 blockade in urothelial cancer. Repertoires were generated with immunoSEQ multiplex PCR, while TCRdb's copy carries only in-frame clones and drops some. The sample lists 30,000 or so clones; over 80% were seen once. The sequencing here drew on PBMCs, taken around atezolizumab (anti-PD-L1) treatment. The source of these receptors is a man aged 50-60 years with urothelial cancer.

The genes are TRBV18 and TRBJ2-7; a possible D gene is TRBD2 (5 bases). This CDR3 is built from 14 residues. Germline V lookup: CDR1 KGHSH, CDR2 LQKENI. V lost 2 bases to trimming and J lost 2 bases, with 10 bases between them. The CDR3 DNA sequence: TGTGCCAGCTCACCAAGTCGAGGGACCTACGAGCAGTACTTC. This gives the protein CASSPSRGTYEQYF.

This chain uses TRBV20-1 with TRBJ1-2; D is possibly TRBD1 (6 bases). The germline CDR1 and CDR2 sequences are DFQATT and SNEGSKA (reference sequence). V lost 1 base to trimming and J lost 14 bases, with 14 bases between them. CDR3 length: 11 residues. This CDR3 is CSARVAGAGTF. CDR3 coding DNA: TGCAGTGCTAGAGTGGCAGGGGCTGGGACCTTC.

In this sample, this clone turned up once. The chain uses TRBV5-6 and TRBJ2-4, with D hard to call. The CDR3 totals 13 residues. Trimming cost V 1 base and J 6 bases, with 8 bases left between them. Germline V CDR1 and CDR2: SGHDT, YYEEEE. In nucleotides, the CDR3 is TGTGCCAGCAGCTTGCCCGGCGGAAACATTCAGTACTTC. The encoded protein is CASSLPGGNIQYF.

The chain joins TRBV15 to TRBJ1-4; D possibly corresponds to TRBD1 (6 bases). V lost 1 base and J lost 3, with 12 bases in between. CDR1 LNHNV and CDR2 YYDKDF come from the germline V gene (reference sequence). The CDR3 consists of 16 residues. The CDR3 region is CATSRGGGGSNEKLFF. DNA for the CDR3: TGTGCCACCAGCAGAGGGGGGGGCGGCTCTAATGAAAAACTGTTTTTT.

This clone was seen a few times. The gene calls are TRBV9 and TRBJ1-1; D gene unclear. V shed 0 bases and J shed 2 bases, with 8 bases lying between them. Germline CDR1 is SGDLS and CDR2 is YYNGEE. This CDR3 has 14 amino acids. CDR3 nucleotide sequence: TGTGCCAGCAGCGTAGCTTCGGTTAACACTGAAGCTTTCTTT. Protein sequence: CASSVASVNTEAFF. Full variable domain (rest looked up from reference TRBV9 and TRBJ1-1): DSGVTQTPKHLITATGQRVTLRCSPRSGDLSVYWYQQSLDQGLQFLIQYYNGEERAKGNILERFSAQQFPDLHSELNLSSLELGDSALYFCASSVASVNTEAFFGQGTRLTVV.

The gene calls are TRBV5-1 and TRBJ2-2; possibly TRBD2 for D (5 bases). Per the germline V gene, CDR1 is SGHRS and CDR2 is YFSETQ. V was pared by 7 bases and J by 1 base, with 5 bases between. This CDR3 contains 12 residues. The CDR3: CASRGNTGELFF. For the CDR3, the DNA is TGCGCCAGCCGGGGGAACACCGGGGAGCTGTTTTTT.

The chain employs TRBV7-9 and TRBJ2-1, with 7 bases that match TRBD1. This CDR3 is 15 amino acids long. Germline assignment: CDR1 SEHNR and CDR2 FQNEAQ (reference sequence). Trimming at V came to 0 bases and at J to 12 bases, leaving 11 bases not matched to a gene. CDR3 region: CASSLATRLTGAQFF. CDR3 DNA: TGTGCCAGCAGCTTAGCGACAAGGCTAACAGGGGCGCAGTTCTTC. Full variable domain (remainder filled in from reference TRBV7-9 and TRBJ2-1): DTGVSQNPRHKITKRGQNVTFRCDPISEHNRLYWYRQTLGQGPEFLTYFQNEAQLEKSRLLSDRFSAERPKGSFSTLEIQRTEQGDSAMYLCASSLATRLTGAQFFGPGTRLTVL.

The chain carries TRBV2 and TRBJ2-7; 10 nucleotides align to TRBD1. J gave up 7 bases and V 10 bases, and 13 bases lay outside the gene matches. CDR1 and CDR2 from the germline V gene are SNHLY and FYNNEI. There are 14 residues in the CDR3. The CDR3 DNA sequence: TGTGCCACCCAATCCGGGACAGGGGCCTGGGAGCAGTACTTC. This encodes CATQSGTGAWEQYF. Variable domain in full (rest from reference TRBV2 and TRBJ2-7): EPEVTQTPSHQVTQMGQEVILRCVPISNHLYFYWYRQILGQKVEFLVSFYNNEISEKSEIFDDQFSVERPDGSNFTLKIRSTKLEDSAMYFCATQSGTGAWEQYFGPGTRLTVT.

The table lists this clone with a few counts. The CDR3, as DNA: TGTGCCAGCACCTGGTACAGGGGTAATAATTCACCCCTCCACTTT. Its translation: CASTWYRGNNSPLHF. The V gene is TRBV27, the J gene TRBJ1-6; 7 nucleotides line up with TRBD1. CDR1 and CDR2 from the germline V gene are MNHEY and SMNVEV (reference sequence). With V trimmed by 7 bases and J by 5 bases, 8 bases remained unmatched. The CDR3 spans 15 residues.

The chain is built from TRBV7-8 and TRBJ1-2; possibly TRBD1 for D (5 bases). Trimming shortened V by 5 bases and J by 0 bases, and 16 bases separated the two germline ends. The CDR3 spans 16 residues. Germline CDR1 reads SGHVS; CDR2 reads FQNEAQ. The CDR3 sequence is CASSLFGALSNYGYTF. In DNA form, the CDR3 reads TGTGCCAGCAGCCTGTTTGGGGCACTCTCTAACTATGGCTACACCTTC.

This clone was observed once. The chain employs TRBV19 and TRBJ2-3, with 9 nucleotides matching TRBD2. The CDR3 is 16 amino acids. V trimming: 1 base; J trimming: 5 bases; junction bases outside the gene matches: 7. CDR1 and CDR2 (germline): LNHDA, SQIVND (reference sequence). The DNA of the CDR3 is TGTGCCAGTAGTATAGTAGCGGGGGCCCGGGGAGATACGCAGTATTTT. Its protein is CASSIVAGARGDTQYF.

This chain connects TRBV5-1 to TRBJ2-5, with no clear D. This CDR3 has 14 amino acids. Germline V CDR1 and CDR2: SGHRS, YFSETQ. V was shortened by 3 bases and J by 3 bases, with 12 bases between the two germline ends. The CDR3 is CASSYGSREETQYF. DNA for the CDR3: TGCGCCAGCAGCTATGGCTCCCGGGAAGAGACCCAGTACTTC.

This chain joins TRBV7-2 and TRBJ2-3, with no clear D. In germline, CDR1 is SGHTA, CDR2 FQGNSA. This CDR3 is 14 amino acids long. V lost 1 base, J lost 4 bases, and 9 bases lay in between. The CDR3 here is CASSLGGAADTQYF. The DNA of the CDR3 is TGTGCCAGCAGCTTAGGAGGCGCCGCAGATACGCAGTATTTT.

The table lists this clone with a few counts. The chain has TRBV30 and TRBJ1-6, with TRBD1 matching 8 bases. The CDR3 runs 16 residues. The J segment lost 3 bases and the V segment lost 1 base, leaving 5 bases of the junction unmatched. Germline V gene lookup returns CDR1 GTSNPN and CDR2 SVGIG (reference sequence). CDR3 nucleotides: TGTGCCTGGAGTGAAAGGACAGGGCTCTATAATTCACCCCTCCACTTT. Its translation: CAWSERTGLYNSPLHF.

Only a few counts were recorded for this clone. V and J are TRBV7-9 and TRBJ2-1, with TRBD1 identical over 9 bases. The germline V gene encodes CDR1 SEHNR and CDR2 FQNEAQ (reference sequence). V gave up 6 bases and J gave up 15 bases; unmatched junction bases: 21. The CDR3 consists of 16 residues. CDR3 in amino acids: CASRPAGTQGQGKLFF. CDR3 DNA sequence: TGTGCCAGCAGGCCGGCCGGGACCCAGGGACAGGGCAAGCTGTTCTTC.

This sequence joins TRBV9 and TRBJ1-3; 7 nucleotides match TRBD1. The CDR3 is made up of 16 amino acids. After removal of 4 bases from V and 0 bases from J, the junction contained 7 bases not matched to a gene. The germline CDR1 and CDR2 sequences are SGDLS and YYNGEE. CDR3 bases: TGTGCCAGCAGCTTTAGGGACAGCTACTCTGGAAACACCATATATTTT. Its translation is CASSFRDSYSGNTIYF. Full variable domain (outside the CDR3, taken from reference TRBV9 and TRBJ1-3): DSGVTQTPKHLITATGQRVTLRCSPRSGDLSVYWYQQSLDQGLQFLIQYYNGEERAKGNILERFSAQQFPDLHSELNLSSLELGDSALYFCASSFRDSYSGNTIYFGEGSWLTVV.

The J gene is TRBJ2-7, the V gene TRBV28, with 8 bases matching TRBD1. J lost 5 bases, V lost 4 bases, and 10 bases had no gene match. The CDR3 consists of 15 residues. Per the germline V gene, CDR1 is MDHEN and CDR2 is SYDVKM. The CDR3 loop reads CASSSPGTGLNEQYV. The CDR3 region has the DNA TGTGCCAGCAGTTCCCCCGGGACAGGACTGAACGAGCAGTACGTC.

The rearrangement links TRBV30 to TRBJ2-1; D is possibly TRBD1 (5 bases). The length of the CDR3 is 14 residues. Trimming took off 3 bases at V and 6 bases at J, with 15 bases between the two ends. Germline CDR1 and CDR2: GTSNPN and SVGIG (reference sequence). The DNA for the CDR3 is TGTGCCTGGAGAGGGGCCTCTGTAGGCAATGAGCAGTTCTTC. Protein sequence: CAWRGASVGNEQFF.

Worth noting for this clone: Mismatch with germline at one junction end may stem from a read error. The same CDR3 arises from other DNA sequences in this sample as well. V is TRBV9 and J is TRBJ1-1; D might be TRBD1 (6 bases). The germline V gene encodes CDR1 SGDLS and CDR2 YYNGEE. There are 15 residues in the CDR3. CDR3 nucleotide sequence: TGTGCCAGCAGCGTAGTGGGGGGGCCCGACACTGAAGCTTTTTTT. Translated: CASSVVGGPDTEAFF.

This sequence joins TRBV4-1 and TRBJ1-1; 7 nucleotides line up with TRBD1. The junction had 8 bases not matched to a gene; V was cut back by 3 bases and J by 1 base. This CDR3 has 16 amino acids. Germline CDR1 and CDR2: MGHRA and YSYEKL. The CDR3 DNA follows: TGCGCCAGCAGCCAGAGATCCCGGACAGGGAACACTGAAGCTTTCTTT. Its protein product is CASSQRSRTGNTEAFF.

V gene TRBV28 combines with J gene TRBJ2-2; a weak D match, TRBD1 (6 bases). The CDR3 extends over 16 amino acids. Looked up from germline, CDR1 is MDHEN and CDR2 is SYDVKM. Trimming removed 5 bases from V and 0 bases from J, with 13 bases in between. DNA of the CDR3: TGTGCCAGCAGTCCCAGGACAGTTGCGAACACCGGGGAGCTGTTTTTT. Protein product: CASSPRTVANTGELFF.

This clone appeared once. The genes are TRBV5-8 and TRBJ2-1; 8 nucleotides match TRBD2. Germline-derived CDR1 and CDR2 are SGHTS and YDEGEE. This CDR3 contains 17 residues. V shed 3 bases, J shed 0 bases, and the junction held 8 bases outside the gene matches. This CDR3 reads CASSSSGGMRSYNEQFF. In DNA form, the CDR3 reads TGTGCCAGCAGCTCCAGCGGGGGTATGCGCTCCTACAATGAGCAGTTCTTC.

The V call is TRBV11-3, the J call TRBJ2-7; maybe TRBD1 (5 bases). Trimming removed 4 bases at V and 4 bases at J, with 8 bases between. CDR3 length: 12 amino acids. Per the germline V gene, CDR1 is SGHNT and CDR2 is YENEEA. In DNA form, the CDR3 reads TGTGCCAGCAGCTCTACAGGATACGAGCAGTACTTC. Translated: CASSSTGYEQYF.

This chain uses TRBV7-8 with TRBJ1-3; 8 bases are shared with TRBD1. Germline CDR1 SGHVS, CDR2 FQNEAQ. This CDR3 comprises 14 residues. Germline trimming cut 2 bases from V and 7 bases from J; bases unmatched to any gene: 4. This CDR3 reads CASSLPGGLNTIYF. The CDR3 region has the DNA TGTGCCAGCAGCTTACCAGGGGGCTTGAACACCATATATTTT.

The chain has TRBV6-4 and TRBJ1-2; the D gene is possibly TRBD1 (5 bases). The length of the CDR3 is 13 residues. Trimming removed 2 bases from V and 8 bases from J, with 12 bases in between. CDR1 and CDR2 from the germline V gene are MRHNA and SNTAGT. The CDR3 protein is CASSDTDTGGYTF. Here the CDR3 DNA reads TGTGCCAGCAGTGACACGGACACCGGGGGCTACACCTTC.

The rearrangement links TRBV5-1 to TRBJ1-2; D is perhaps TRBD1 (5 bases). This CDR3 spans 13 amino acids. CDR1 SGHRS and CDR2 YFSETQ come from the germline V gene. Trimming took 0 bases from V and 4 from J, leaving 7 bases between them. CDR3 bases: TGCGCCAGCAGCTTGGGGGGCAGCTATGGCTACACCTTC. This sequence encodes CASSLGGSYGYTF.

CDR3 DNA sequence: TGTGCCAGCACCAGAAATGTCCCCACTGAAGCTTTCTTT. This codes for CASTRNVPTEAFF. The chain couples TRBV28 to TRBJ1-1, with no clear D. Trimming pared 7 bases from V and 4 bases from J, leaving 13 bases between. The CDR3 contains 13 residues. Germline values: CDR1 MDHEN, CDR2 SYDVKM.

The chain carries TRBV5-6 and TRBJ1-5, with TRBD1 matching over 7 bases. The germline V gene has CDR1 SGHDT and CDR2 YYEEEE. This CDR3 region has 14 residues. Unmatched junction bases numbered 6, after V lost 3 bases and J lost 6 bases. CDR3 coding DNA: TGTGCCAGCAGCTATACAGGGGCCGGTCAGCCCCAGCATTTT. Amino acid sequence: CASSYTGAGQPQHF.

V and J are TRBV7-2 and TRBJ1-4; 9 bases fit TRBD1. CDR3 length: 15 residues. Germline V lookup: CDR1 SGHTA, CDR2 FQGNSA. V trimming: 1 base; J trimming: 5 bases; junction bases outside the gene matches: 2. The CDR3, as DNA: TGTGCCAGCAGCTTAGTAGGGACAGGGAATGAAAAACTGTTTTTT. Its protein is CASSLVGTGNEKLFF.

The chain joins TRBV19 to TRBJ2-5; the D gene is possibly TRBD1 (6 bases). This CDR3 is built from 16 residues. Germline CDR1 is LNHDA and CDR2 is SQIVND (reference sequence). With 6 bases removed from V and 4 bases from J, the gap between germline ends came to 21 bases. The CDR3 DNA reads as TGTGCCAGTAGGCCAACAGGGAGCCAAAGGGGAGAGACCCAGTACTTC. This sequence encodes CASRPTGSQRGETQYF.

This clone was seen just once. The genes are TRBV11-2 and TRBJ1-2; tentatively, D is TRBD1 (5 bases). This CDR3 has 15 residues. Trimming took off 1 base at V and 10 bases at J, with 19 bases between the two ends. CDR1 SGHAT and CDR2 FQNNGV come from the germline V gene. The CDR3 bases are TGTGCCAGCAGCTTAGGACGTGGGTCTACAGGCGCCTACACCTTC. Its protein is CASSLGRGSTGAYTF.

The chain joins TRBV5-1 to TRBJ2-1; D is perhaps TRBD2 (6 bases). This CDR3 is 15 amino acids long. Looked up from germline, CDR1 is SGHRS and CDR2 is YFSETQ. V was shortened by 1 base and J by 9 bases, with 17 bases between the two germline ends. The CDR3 region has the DNA TGCGCCAGCAGCTTGAGTCTAGCCGGGAGCGTTGAGCAGTTCTTC. Protein sequence: CASSLSLAGSVEQFF.